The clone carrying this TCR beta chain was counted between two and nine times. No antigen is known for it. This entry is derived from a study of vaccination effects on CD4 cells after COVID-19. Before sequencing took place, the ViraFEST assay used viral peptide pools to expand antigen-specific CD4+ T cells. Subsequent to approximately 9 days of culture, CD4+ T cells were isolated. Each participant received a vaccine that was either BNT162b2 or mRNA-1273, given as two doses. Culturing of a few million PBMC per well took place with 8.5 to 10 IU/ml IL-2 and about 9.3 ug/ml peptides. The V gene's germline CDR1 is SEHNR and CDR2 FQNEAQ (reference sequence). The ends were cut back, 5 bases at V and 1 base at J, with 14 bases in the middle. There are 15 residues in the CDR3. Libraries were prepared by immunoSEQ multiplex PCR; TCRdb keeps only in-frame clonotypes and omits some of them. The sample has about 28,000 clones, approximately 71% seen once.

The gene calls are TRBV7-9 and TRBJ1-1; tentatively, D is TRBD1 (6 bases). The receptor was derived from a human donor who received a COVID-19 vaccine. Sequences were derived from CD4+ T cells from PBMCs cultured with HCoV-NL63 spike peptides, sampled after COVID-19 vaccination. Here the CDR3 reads CASSPRQAKNTEAFF. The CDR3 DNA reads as TGTGCCAGCAGCCCGAGACAGGCTAAGAACACTGAAGCTTTCTTT.